The clone carrying this T cell receptor beta chain was counted a few times. V was clipped by 6 bases and J by 6 bases; unmatched bases: 7. Per germline, CDR1 SQVTM and CDR2 ANQGSEA. This CDR3 contains 13 residues. This sample was taken from a study of control samples from healthy donors and cancer patients. TCRdb keeps only in-frame clones here, not all; method: immunoSEQ multiplex PCR. The sample yields 75,000 to 100,000 clones, roughly 89% seen once. Sequenced: blood. The receptor comes from a man in his fifties or sixties in good health. The rearrangement uses TRBV29-1 and TRBJ1-2; 10 nucleotides agree with TRBD1. In DNA form, the CDR3 reads TGCAGCGTCCACGGACAGGGGGAAAATGGCTACACCTTC. This translates into CSVHGQGENGYTF.